The clone carrying this T cell receptor (beta chain) appeared a few times. Its specificity is not known. TCRdb ran MiXCR on the RT-PCR reads and lists one entry per CDR3 protein. The sample contains some 600,000 distinct CDR3 sequences, 12% to 15% of which appear only once. The CDR3 is 15 residues long. Trimming left V 1 base short and J 3 bases short, with 14 bases between. CDR1 and CDR2 (germline): DFQATT, SNEGSKA (reference sequence). These data originate in a study of response to subunit inactivated influenza vaccine. The study's findings and limits: Few additional T cells are recruited per seasonal influenza vaccination, authors suggested.

The chain links TRBV20-1 to TRBJ2-3; perhaps TRBD2 as D (6 bases). Sequencing used PBMCs from blood, obtained around 14 days before vaccination. The origin of this receptor is a man aged 45-60 years who received an inactivated influenza vaccine. As DNA, the CDR3 is TGCAGTGCTAGAGTACAGGTAGCGGTTACAGATACGCAGTATTTT. Protein: CSARVQVAVTDTQYF.